These 12 T cell receptor beta chains originate from one sample sequenced in a study of blood T cells in healthy people across ages. Primed by a sample-barcoded 5' primer and a J-beta primer mix, a second PCR proceeded for about 6 to 12 cycles. Each CDR3 protein is one row after TCRdb ran MiXCR on the 5' RACE reads. The sample holds 1.5 million to 2 million distinct CDR3 sequences, 34% seen once. Source material: blood. The receptors derive from a woman in her 30s in good health.

Of note for this clonotype: Being one base from a much bigger clone, this may be a read error. The rearrangement links TRBV4-1 to TRBJ2-3, with 7 positions matching TRBD1. CDR3 length equals 16 residues. Germline V gene sequence: CDR1 MGHRA, CDR2 YSYEKL. The CDR3 spells CASSQIDRAFTDTRYF. Written as DNA, the CDR3 is TGCGCCAGCAGCCAGATCGACAGGGCTTTCACAGATACGCGGTATTTT.

The rearrangement uses TRBV5-1 and TRBJ2-5; 9 nucleotides agree with TRBD1. V shed 4 bases and J 2 bases; nucleotides not matched to a gene: 9. Germline CDR1 is SGHRS and CDR2 is YFSETQ. The CDR3 has 16 residues. The chain's CDR3 is CASSLRDRDLQETQYF. CDR3 sequence (DNA): TGCGCCAGCAGCCTCCGGGACAGGGACCTACAAGAGACCCAGTACTTC. The variable domain in full, with the rest retrieved from reference TRBV5-1 and TRBJ2-5, is KAGVTQTPRYLIKTRGQQVTLSCSPISGHRSVSWYQQTPGQGLQFLFEYFSETQRNKGNFPGRFSGRQFSNSRSEMNVSTLELGDSALYLCASSLRDRDLQETQYFGPGTRLLVL.

V is TRBV3-1 and J is TRBJ2-1; TRBD1 might be the D (5 bases). The germline CDR1 and CDR2 sequences are LGHDT and YNNKEL (reference sequence). The length of the CDR3 is 17 residues. The V end lost 1 base, the J end lost 2 bases, and 15 bases lay between the germline ends. The CDR3 sequence is CASSQVQGSLTYNEQFF. The CDR3 DNA reads TGTGCCAGCAGCCAAGTCCAGGGCAGCCTAACCTACAATGAGCAGTTCTTC.

This clonotype was counted only a few times. The rearrangement uses TRBV7-3 and TRBJ2-1, with D possibly TRBD1 on 6 matching bases. The CDR3 is made up of 16 amino acids. V lost 0 bases and J lost 5, with 14 bases in between. Germline-derived CDR1 and CDR2 are SGHTA and FQGTGA. The CDR3 DNA reads TGTGCCAGCAGCTTAACGGCCGCAGGGGCTGACAATGAGCAGTTCTTC. The encoded protein is CASSLTAAGADNEQFF.

V gene TRBV5-7 combines with J gene TRBJ2-5, with D possibly called TRBD1 or TRBD2 (5 bases each). TRBV5-7 is an open reading frame whose function is uncertain. Trimming left V 4 bases short and J 4 bases short, with 14 bases between. The CDR3 is 14 amino acids. CDR3 residues: CASSRGREGETQYF. DNA of the CDR3: TGTGCCAGCAGCCGGGGCCGAGAAGGAGAGACCCAGTACTTC.

The J gene is TRBJ1-6, the V gene TRBV6-2 or TRBV6-3; D is unresolved. V was cut by 9 bases and J by 2 bases, with 17 bases left in between. There are 16 residues in the CDR3. Per the germline V gene, CDR1 is MNHEY and CDR2 is SVGEGT. Here the CDR3 DNA reads TGTGCCAGTGCCTCGGAGTTGAGGGCCTATAATTCACCCCTCCACTTT. Its protein product is CASASELRAYNSPLHF.

The chain couples TRBV3-1 to TRBJ2-6; no reliable D call. The CDR3 spans 16 residues. Trimming took 1 base from V and 1 from J, leaving 8 bases between them. CDR1 and CDR2 from the germline V gene are LGHDT and YNNKEL (reference sequence). CDR3 sequence: CASSQAKGSGANVLTF. The CDR3 nucleotides read TGTGCCAGCAGCCAAGCTAAGGGATCTGGGGCCAACGTCCTGACTTTC.

The V call is TRBV6-2 or TRBV6-3, the J call TRBJ2-2; D is unclear. The V gene's germline CDR1 is MNHEY and CDR2 SVGEGT. The CDR3 has 11 residues. Trimming shortened V by 7 bases and J by 3 bases, and 3 bases separated the two germline ends. DNA for the CDR3: TGTGCCAGCACCTACACCGGGGAGCTGTTTTTT. Translating gives CASTYTGELFF.

The chain combines TRBV20-1 with TRBJ2-3; D is possibly TRBD2 (6 bases). Germline V gene lookup returns CDR1 DFQATT and CDR2 SNEGSKA (reference sequence). The CDR3 is made up of 16 amino acids. The V end was cut by 0 bases, the J end by 1 base, with 14 bases between. This CDR3 is CSARDVAGRGTDTQYF. The CDR3 nucleotides read TGCAGTGCTAGAGATGTGGCGGGACGGGGCACAGATACGCAGTATTTT.

CDR3 sequence (DNA): TGCAGCACCAACAGGGAGAACACTGAAGCTTTCTTT. It translates to CSTNRENTEAFF. The chain is built from TRBV29-1 and TRBJ1-1, with D possibly being TRBD1 (6 bases). The CDR3 has 12 residues. Germline assignment: CDR1 SQVTM and CDR2 ANQGSEA. With 8 bases removed from V and 1 base from J, the gap between germline ends came to 11 bases.

This clonotype has a single count. The CDR3 DNA reads as TGCAGTGCTAGAAGAAGACTTGAGGGCAATCAGCCCCAGCATTTT. Translating gives CSARRRLEGNQPQHF. The J gene is TRBJ1-5, the V gene TRBV20-1; D unresolved. Trimming left V 2 bases short and J 2 bases short, with 13 bases between. The length of the CDR3 is 15 residues. CDR1 is DFQATT and CDR2 is SNEGSKA in the germline V gene (reference sequence).

The chain joins TRBV15 to TRBJ2-7; TRBD2 is a possible D gene (5 bases). The length of the CDR3 is 14 residues. The V end lost 0 bases, the J end lost 2 bases, and 8 bases lay between the germline ends. Germline CDR1 is LNHNV and CDR2 is YYDKDF (reference sequence). The CDR3 here is CATSREYSAYEQYF. In DNA form, the CDR3 reads TGTGCCACCAGCAGAGAGTATAGCGCCTACGAGCAGTACTTC.